These 8 T cell receptor gamma chains were sequenced from one sample in a study of human gamma delta and Vdelta1 T cells listed by TCRdb under 2018. Library preparation was by PCR. The instrument was an Illumina MiSeq. TCRdb called clones anew from the public reads via CATT; matching DNA rows were later pooled. This sample holds fewer than 3,000 gamma-chain clones; roughly 5.2% were observed only once. Less than 15% of the sample is held by the ten biggest clonotypes. Sequences were obtained from naive CD27+ Vdelta1 gamma-delta T cells from blood. The receptor source for this set is a human donor in good health.

This clone is medium-sized by share. A far larger clone is one base from this, pointing to a likely read error. The chain carries TRGV9 and TRGJ1 or TRGJ2. The V and J ends lost 9 bases and 4 bases, in that order; junction bases with no gene match: 9. Germline V gene lookup returns CDR1 GITISATS and CDR2 ISYDGTV (reference sequence). This CDR3 is 12 amino acids long. The CDR3 DNA is TGTGCCTTGGAGGTGAAGTATTATAAGAAACTCTTT. It translates to CALEVKYYKKLF.

A note on this clone: TCRdb's entry gives the protein of a much larger clone, which mismatches this DNA's translation at residue 5, likely from a read error; the protein reported here is translated from the DNA. V and J are TRGV4 and TRGJ1 or TRGJ2. There are 11 residues in the CDR3. J was trimmed by 6 bases and V by 5 bases; bases with no gene match: 4. CDR1 and CDR2 (germline): EGSTGY, YDSYTSSV. This chain's CDR3 is CATWVGYKKLF. The CDR3 DNA reads TGTGCCACCTGGGTTGGTTATAAGAAACTCTTT.

As to this clone: One base away lies a much larger clone, so this may be a sequencing read error. The V and J genes are TRGV9 and TRGJ1 or TRGJ2. The germline V gene encodes CDR1 GITISATS and CDR2 ISYDGTV (reference sequence). The CDR3 contains 15 residues. J was trimmed by 6 bases and V by 3 bases; bases with no gene match: 14. The CDR3 DNA reads as TGTGCCTTGTGGGAGCTGCTATACCGTCGTTATAAGAAACTCTTT. This translates into CALWELLYRRYKKLF.

As concerns this clone: The amino acid sequence in TCRdb belongs to a much larger clone and departs from this DNA's translation at residue 6, likely a sequencing read error; the sequence shown is translated from the DNA. V is TRGV3 and J is TRGJ1 or TRGJ2. The CDR3 is 13 residues long. The germline gives CDR1 VTNTFY, CDR2 YDVSTARD (reference sequence). The ends lost 2 bases at V and 2 bases at J; junction bases unmatched: 3. The CDR3 here is CATWDIHYYKKLF. The CDR3 region has the DNA TGTGCCACCTGGGACATCCATTATTATAAGAAACTCTTT.

Sample share makes this clone medium-sized. The same CDR3 arises from other DNA sequences in this sample as well. The chain joins TRGV2 to TRGJ1 or TRGJ2. CDR1 and CDR2 from the germline V gene are EGSNGY and YDSYNSKV. V was pared by 1 base and J by 4 bases, with 4 bases of the junction left unmatched. There are 13 residues in the CDR3. CDR3 protein: CATWDGRYYKKLF. CDR3 nucleotide sequence: TGTGCCACCTGGGACGGTCGATATTATAAGAAACTCTTT.

In the case of this clone: The protein that TCRdb holds for this DNA derives from a much larger clone and differs from the translated DNA at residue 4, which likely indicates a read error; the protein shown here is translated from the DNA. This chain links TRGV2 with TRGJ1 or TRGJ2. Per germline, CDR1 EGSNGY and CDR2 YDSYNSKV. This CDR3 region has 11 residues. CDR3 in DNA: TGTGCCACCGGGGACGAGTATAAGAAACTCTTT. As protein: CATGDEYKKLF.

This clone rates as large. Other DNA sequences in this specimen translate into the identical CDR3. The chain carries TRGV9 and TRGJ1 or TRGJ2. The ends lost 0 bases at V and 3 bases at J; junction bases unmatched: 5. CDR1 GITISATS and CDR2 ISYDGTV come from the germline V gene (reference sequence). The CDR3 has 14 residues. The CDR3 sequence is CALWEVTGYYKKLF. The CDR3 region has the DNA TGTGCCTTGTGGGAGGTGACGGGTTATTATAAGAAACTCTTT.

On this clone: A much larger clone is a single base away; this may be a read error. The chain is built from TRGV2 and TRGJ1 or TRGJ2. Per germline, CDR1 EGSNGY and CDR2 YDSYNSKV. The CDR3 covers 13 residues. The V gene end was trimmed by 0 bases and the J gene end by 7 bases; junction bases not matched to a gene: 6. The CDR3 reads CATWDGPWYKKLF. The CDR3 coding sequence is TGTGCCACCTGGGACGGGCCGTGGTATAAGAAACTCTTT.